Here is one T cell receptor beta chain with its context. Its antigen is still unknown. The sample comes from a study of cytomegalovirus exposure and HLA in healthy donors. Study-wide results and limits: TCR beta chains numbering more than 150 were designated cytomegalovirus-associated.

A multiplex PCR was run with 60 Vbeta primers and 13 Jbeta primers. This table comes from immunoSEQ multiplex PCR, and its TCRdb copy is limited to in-frame clones, with some not included. Of around 160,000 clones in the sample, 65% to 90% were seen once. The germline V gene has CDR1 SQVTM and CDR2 ANQGSEA. Trimming at V came to 6 bases and at J to 4 bases, leaving 10 bases not matched to a gene. The CDR3 loop spans 14 amino acids. The TCR originated in a human donor in good health. Sequencing was carried out using PBMCs. This sequence joins TRBV29-1 and TRBJ1-2, with 8 positions matching TRBD1. The CDR3 DNA is TGCAGCGTGATAATAGACAGGGGAGGCTATGGCTACACCTTC. It translates to CSVIIDRGGYGYTF.